This is a list of T cell receptor beta chains from one sample in a study of shared clonotypes between healthy human individuals. Data came from immunoSEQ multiplex PCR; TCRdb stores just in-frame clones and leaves some out. The sample has about 2.2 million clones; around 93% are singletons. Specimen: naive CD8+ T cells from PBMCs. Receptor source: a man in his late teens or twenties in good health. Some clones in this sample may be carry-over from other donors' samples. The CDR3 runs from the conserved cysteine through the conserved F or W. A D gene is named only where the DNA matches it firmly. Rows give clone size only sometimes, using once, few, many, or a class for an expanded clone.

D: NA; J: TRBJ2-1; V: TRBV19; size: NA; DNA: TGTGCCAGTAGTATGGGTCAGTCGAGCTCCTACAATGAGCAGTTCTTC; CDR3: CASSMGQSSSYNEQFF
D: NA; J: TRBJ1-2; V: TRBV28; size: NA; DNA: TGTGCCAGCAGTTCTCCCACCTCCGGACCATATGGCTACACCTTC; CDR3: CASSSPTSGPYGYTF
D: TRBD1; J: TRBJ2-5; V: TRBV27; size: NA; DNA: TGTGCCAGCAGTTTAGAGGGGGCGCAAGAGACCCAGTACTTC; CDR3: CASSLEGAQETQYF
D: TRBD2; J: TRBJ2-7; V: TRBV28; size: NA; DNA: TGTGCCAGCACCCCCACGCCGGGACTAGCGGTTACCTACGAGCAGTACTTC; CDR3: CASTPTPGLAVTYEQYF
D: NA; J: TRBJ2-7; V: TRBV18; size: NA; DNA: TGTGCCAGCTCACCCACAGTTGGGTCCTACGAGCAGTACTTC; CDR3: CASSPTVGSYEQYF
D: TRBD1; J: TRBJ1-2; V: TRBV9; size: NA; DNA: TGTGCCAGCCGGGGGGGACAGGACCCTAGTGGCTACACCTTC; CDR3: CASRGGQDPSGYTF
D: NA; J: TRBJ2-7; V: TRBV5-6; size: NA; DNA: TGTGCCAGCAGCTCGGGGACCCGCCTGGGCGAGCAGTACTTC; CDR3: CASSSGTRLGEQYF
D: TRBD1; J: TRBJ1-4; V: TRBV5-1; size: NA; DNA: TGCGCCAGCAGCCCGGGGAGGACAGGGGACGAGAAACTGTTTTTT; CDR3: CASSPGRTGDEKLFF
D: NA; J: TRBJ2-1; V: TRBV7-3; size: NA; DNA: TGTGCCAGCAGCTTAGGGTTCATCCCTTACAATGAGCAGTTCTTC; CDR3: CASSLGFIPYNEQFF
D: TRBD2; J: TRBJ2-3; V: TRBV12-5; size: NA; DNA: TGTGCTAGTGGTCCGGGGACTAGCGGTTTGCATACGCAGTATTTT; CDR3: CASGPGTSGLHTQYF
D: TRBD2; J: TRBJ2-1; V: TRBV6-6; size: NA; DNA: TGTGCCAGCAGTTTTTCTAGCGGGGGCAATGAGCAGTTCTTC; CDR3: CASSFSSGGNEQFF
D: NA; J: TRBJ1-2; V: TRBV9; size: NA; DNA: TGTGCCAGCAGCGTAGGACTGGACGATAACTATGGCTACACCTTC; CDR3: CASSVGLDDNYGYTF
D: TRBD2; J: TRBJ2-5; V: TRBV9; size: NA; DNA: TGTGCCAGCAGCGCCGGGAGGGAGACCCAGTACTTC; CDR3: CASSAGRETQYF
D: NA; J: TRBJ2-7; V: TRBV28; size: NA; DNA: TGTGCCAGCACCTCACAAGTCGAGGACTCTACCGAGCAGTACTTC; CDR3: CASTSQVEDSTEQYF
D: NA; J: TRBJ2-1; V: TRBV19; size: once; DNA: TGTGCCAGTGCGCCGGGACTTCTGATCAATGAGCAGTTCTTC; CDR3: CASAPGLLINEQFF
D: NA; J: TRBJ1-1; V: TRBV7-3; size: NA; DNA: TGTGCCAGCAGCTTAACGTCGGGCGGAGGAACGGAAGCTTTCTTT; CDR3: CASSLTSGGGTEAFF
D: NA; J: TRBJ2-5; V: TRBV18; size: NA; DNA: TGTGCCAGCTCACCAGTCAAACAGCTCCAAGAGACCCAGTACTTC; CDR3: CASSPVKQLQETQYF
D: NA; J: TRBJ2-3; V: TRBV7-2; size: NA; DNA: TGTGCCAGCAGCCTTCCGGTAGCGGCACAAGGAACGCAGTATTTT; CDR3: CASSLPVAAQGTQYF
D: TRBD2; J: TRBJ2-5; V: TRBV7-9; size: NA; DNA: TGTGCCAGCACCGCCTCAGGGACTAGCGGGAGGGAGGAAGAGACCCAGTACTTC; CDR3: CASTASGTSGREEETQYF
D: TRBD1; J: TRBJ2-2; V: TRBV5-8; size: NA; DNA: TGTGCCAGCAGCTCGAACCTCAGGGGGATCACCGGGGAGCTGTTTTTT; CDR3: CASSSNLRGITGELFF
D: TRBD2; J: TRBJ2-5; V: TRBV10-1; size: NA; DNA: TGCGCCAGCAGTGACTTCACACTAGCGGGGAACCAAGAGACCCAGTACTTC; CDR3: CASSDFTLAGNQETQYF
D: TRBD2; J: TRBJ2-3; V: TRBV28; size: NA; DNA: TGTGCCAGCAGTGGGAGGACTAGCGGCCGCACAGATACGCAGTATTTT; CDR3: CASSGRTSGRTDTQYF
D: NA; J: TRBJ2-7; V: TRBV4-1; size: NA; DNA: TGCGCCAGCAACCGTGACCTGACAGTTGAGGGTTTGGACGAGCAGTACTTC; CDR3: CASNRDLTVEGLDEQYF
D: NA; J: TRBJ2-6; V: TRBV11-2; size: NA; DNA: TGTGCCAGCAGCTTAGGGTTTTCTGGGGCCAACGTCCTGACTTTC; CDR3: CASSLGFSGANVLTF
D: TRBD2; J: TRBJ2-3; V: TRBV4-1; size: NA; DNA: TGCGCCAGCAGTCTTACACTAGCGGGAGTTGCAGATACGCAGTATTTT; CDR3: CASSLTLAGVADTQYF
D: TRBD2; J: TRBJ2-7; V: TRBV4-3; size: NA; DNA: TGCGCCAGCAGCCAAGAAGCGCTAGCGGAGACCTACGAGCAGTACTTC; CDR3: CASSQEALAETYEQYF
D: TRBD2; J: TRBJ2-3; V: TRBV28; size: NA; DNA: TGTGCCAGCAGTCCAAAACTAGCGGATACGCAGTATTTT; CDR3: CASSPKLADTQYF
D: NA; J: TRBJ2-7; V: TRBV11-2; size: NA; DNA: TGTGCCAGCAGCTTAGATTGGGCCGGGGTTGATTCCTACGAGCAGTACTTC; CDR3: CASSLDWAGVDSYEQYF
D: NA; J: TRBJ1-1; V: TRBV4-3; size: NA; DNA: TGCGCCAGCAGCCAGTCTCGAAAGGGCCCTGAAGCTTTCTTT; CDR3: CASSQSRKGPEAFF
D: NA; J: TRBJ2-1; V: TRBV5-6; size: NA; DNA: TGTGCCAGCAGCCTGTCCGGACCTACCGATGAGCAGTTCTTC; CDR3: CASSLSGPTDEQFF
D: TRBD2; J: TRBJ2-7; V: TRBV9; size: NA; DNA: TGTGCCAGCAGCGTTGCTAGCGGGAGTGGGTACGAGCAGTACTTC; CDR3: CASSVASGSGYEQYF
D: NA; J: TRBJ2-1; V: TRBV4-1; size: once; DNA: TGCGCCAGCACCCGGGGGCGGGGGTCATACAATGAGCAGTTCTTC; CDR3: CASTRGRGSYNEQFF
D: NA; J: TRBJ2-7; V: TRBV28; size: NA; DNA: TGTGCCAGCAGGTTGGACGGCACCTACGAGCAGTACTTC; CDR3: CASRLDGTYEQYF
D: NA; J: TRBJ1-2; V: TRBV28; size: NA; DNA: TGTGCCAGCAGTCTCGGAGCTGGCTACACCTTC; CDR3: CASSLGAGYTF
D: NA; J: TRBJ2-1; V: TRBV4-1; size: NA; DNA: TGCGCCAGCAGCCAACCCACCTCGGGCTACCACAATGAGCAGTTCTTC; CDR3: CASSQPTSGYHNEQFF
D: NA; J: TRBJ2-7; V: TRBV5-5; size: NA; DNA: TGTGCCAGCAGCCGCACAGGGCCAAGCCCCTACGAGCAGTACTTC; CDR3: CASSRTGPSPYEQYF
D: TRBD2; J: TRBJ2-7; V: TRBV11-2; size: NA; DNA: TGTGCCAGCAGCTTAGATGGGGTTGAGCGGGAGTTCGACGAGCAGTACTTC; CDR3: CASSLDGVEREFDEQYF
D: TRBD1; J: TRBJ2-3; V: TRBV11-2; size: NA; DNA: TGTGCCAGCAGCTCAAACAGGGGGTTGGGTACAGATACGCAGTATTTT; CDR3: CASSSNRGLGTDTQYF
D: TRBD2; J: TRBJ2-1; V: TRBV5-4; size: NA; DNA: TGTGCCAGCGGGGCCATCACTAGCGAGTCCTACAATGAGCAGTTCTTC; CDR3: CASGAITSESYNEQFF
D: TRBD2; J: TRBJ2-1; V: TRBV5-1; size: NA; DNA: TGCGCCAGCAGCCAGGGACTAGCGGGAGACAATGAGCAGTTCTTC; CDR3: CASSQGLAGDNEQFF
D: NA; J: TRBJ2-1; V: TRBV13; size: NA; DNA: TGTGCCAGCAGCTCCCGGGGCTGGAATGAGCAGTTCTTC; CDR3: CASSSRGWNEQFF
D: NA; J: TRBJ1-1; V: TRBV27; size: NA; DNA: TGTGCCAGCTCGTTAGGGGAGGCTACTGAAGCTTTCTTT; CDR3: CASSLGEATEAFF
D: TRBD1; J: TRBJ2-1; V: TRBV7-6; size: NA; DNA: TGTGCCAGCAGCTTAAGGCAGGGGGCGATGAATGAGCAGTTCTTC; CDR3: CASSLRQGAMNEQFF
D: NA; J: TRBJ1-3; V: TRBV5-1; size: NA; DNA: TGCGCCAGCAGCTTGGAAGGGACGGGAATAGGAAACACCATATATTTT; CDR3: CASSLEGTGIGNTIYF
D: NA; J: TRBJ1-3; V: TRBV30; size: NA; DNA: TGTGCCTGGAGTGCAAGGGGGACAAACTCTGGAAACACCATATATTTT; CDR3: CAWSARGTNSGNTIYF
D: NA; J: TRBJ2-1; V: TRBV4-1; size: NA; DNA: TGCGCCAGCAGCCAAGAAAACACCTTCTCCTACAATGAGCAGTTCTTC; CDR3: CASSQENTFSYNEQFF
D: NA; J: TRBJ2-1; V: TRBV5-5; size: NA; DNA: TGTGCCAGCAGCTTGGGGGCGCACAATGAGCAGTTCTTC; CDR3: CASSLGAHNEQFF
D: NA; J: TRBJ2-1; V: TRBV28; size: NA; DNA: TGTGCCAGCAGTCCTCCTCCGACCCGGCCGTCCTACAATGAGCAGTTCTTC; CDR3: CASSPPPTRPSYNEQFF
D: NA; J: TRBJ2-7; V: TRBV7-9; size: NA; DNA: TGTGCCAGCAGCCTCCGGGACGGTACCTACGAGCAGTACTTC; CDR3: CASSLRDGTYEQYF
D: TRBD2; J: TRBJ2-5; V: TRBV2; size: NA; DNA: TGTGCCAGCAGGCCCCGGGGGGTCCAAGAGACCCAGTACTTC; CDR3: CASRPRGVQETQYF